The clone carrying this T cell receptor (beta chain) was counted ten times or more. Its matching antigen is unknown. Amplified regions were TCR beta CDR3 sequences from RNA transcripts. RT-PCR in the first round (using the HTBI primer set) targeted the TCR CDR3. TCRdb reprocessed the multiplex PCR reads via MiXCR and lists one record per CDR3 protein. The data show around 600,000 distinct CDR3 sequences, around 14% seen once. The data are from a study of T cells in Graves' hyperthyroidism and ophthalmopathy. For Graves' hyperthyroidism to be stable, ophthalmopathy could not progress within 18 months. Patients were excluded because of uncontrolled infection, other autoimmune disease, pregnancy or lactation. PBMCs were collected from an approximately 10 ml volume of fresh peripheral blood. General study findings and limits: In blood, most of the thyroid clonotypes expanded above 0.001 were also present.

V was pared by 10 bases and J by 6 bases, with 6 bases of the junction left unmatched. The CDR3 spans 14 residues. CDR1 is LGHDT and CDR2 is YNNKEL in the germline V gene (reference sequence). V usage is TRBV3-1 and J usage is TRBJ2-2; 12 positions agree with TRBD2. Sequencing was performed on blood. The receptor comes from a woman aged 25-40 years with Graves' hyperthyroidism. The CDR3 is CATLGLAGSGELFF. CDR3 coding DNA: TGTGCCACCCTAGGACTAGCGGGATCCGGGGAGCTGTTTTTT. The entire variable domain, with the rest obtained from reference TRBV3-1 and TRBJ2-2, is as follows: DTAVSQTPKYLVTQMGNDKSIKCEQNLGHDTMYWYKQDSKKFLKIMFSYNNKELIINETVPNRFSPKSPDKAHLNLHINSLELGDSAVYFCATLGLAGSGELFFGEGSRLTVL.